This T cell receptor (beta chain) appears in the sequencing data of a study of naive and memory T cell subsets. Whole-study findings and limits: Especially in CD8 cells, naive repertoires contained a few larger clonotypes, possibly CD45RA-re-expressing memory cells.

From the second PCR step, alpha and beta chains were amplified apart. The CDR3 has 17 amino acids. Germline V lookup: CDR1 SGHDN, CDR2 FVKESK. Between the trimmed V and J ends, which lost 0 bases and 0 bases, there was a span of 13 bases. Two oligonucleotides, mixed equimolar, formed the beta constant-region primer covering TRBC1 and TRBC2. Ligated cDNA was amplified by four rounds of PCR with nested alpha and beta constant-region primers and SP2. TCRdb called the UMI-ligation and nested PCR reads again in MiXCR, with one record for every CDR3 protein. The sample lists over 110,000 distinct CDR3 sequences, approximately 20% seen once, with about 0.57% in the top ten. In this sample, this clonotype turned up a few times. Its antigen is unknown.

The receptor was isolated from a human donor in good health. The sequenced sample was naive CD8+ T cells from blood. The chain links TRBV14 to TRBJ2-3, with D unclear. The CDR3 sequence: CASSQERQDTSTDTQYF. The CDR3 region has the DNA TGTGCCAGCAGCCAAGAACGACAAGACACCAGCACAGATACGCAGTATTTT.